Listed below are T cell receptor beta chains from one sample, sequenced in a study of CD8 T cells in ankylosing spondylitis. TCRdb itself ran the 5' RACE reads through MiXCR, one entry per CDR3 protein. The data show some 95,000 distinct CDR3 sequences, around 9.4% seen once. What was sequenced was blood, either unsorted or a sorted T cell fraction (not recorded which). Every receptor here comes from a male donor with ankylosing spondylitis or in good health (not recorded which). The CDR3 runs from the conserved cysteine through the conserved F or W. The D gene is left open where the match is weak. Clone size, where shown, is once, few, many, or a class for clones that have expanded.

CDR3 DNA	CDR3 protein	clone size	V gene	J gene	D gene
TGTGCCACCTCCTGGGCCCCGAAGGATGTGAAATATGGCTACACCTTC	CATSWAPKDVKYGYTF	many	TRBV9	TRBJ1-2	-
TGTGCCAGCCGACTATCCACCTACGAGCAGTACTTC	CASRLSTYEQYF	-	TRBV7-2	TRBJ2-7	-
TGTGCCAGCAGCCAGGGGGACAGAGATTGGGAGACCCAGTACTTC	CASSQGDRDWETQYF	many	TRBV3-1	TRBJ2-5	TRBD1
TGTGCCAGCAGCCAAGATCTAGCGCAGAGAGAGCAGTTCTTC	CASSQDLAQREQFF	-	TRBV14	TRBJ2-1	-
TGCAGTGCTAGAGATAGCGGGGGGGCGGACGGGGAGCTGTTTTTT	CSARDSGGADGELFF	many	TRBV20-1	TRBJ2-2	TRBD2
TGCAGCGTTAGCGGATCCTACGAGCAGTACTTC	CSVSGSYEQYF	many	TRBV29-1	TRBJ2-7	-
TGTGCCATCTCCACCCCCTCAGCGGGGGGTACAGATACGCAGTATTTT	CAISTPSAGGTDTQYF	many	TRBV7-3	TRBJ2-3	TRBD2
TGTGCCAGCAGCTTGACGGGAACCACAGATACGCAGTATTTT	CASSLTGTTDTQYF	many	TRBV11-3	TRBJ2-3	-
TGTGCCAGCAGCTTAGTCTGGGACAACGAGCAGTACTTC	CASSLVWDNEQYF	-	TRBV7-8	TRBJ2-7	-
TGTGCCAGCAGCTTGCTTCCGGGACAAAACACAGATACGCAGTATTTT	CASSLLPGQNTDTQYF	few	TRBV7-2	TRBJ2-3	-